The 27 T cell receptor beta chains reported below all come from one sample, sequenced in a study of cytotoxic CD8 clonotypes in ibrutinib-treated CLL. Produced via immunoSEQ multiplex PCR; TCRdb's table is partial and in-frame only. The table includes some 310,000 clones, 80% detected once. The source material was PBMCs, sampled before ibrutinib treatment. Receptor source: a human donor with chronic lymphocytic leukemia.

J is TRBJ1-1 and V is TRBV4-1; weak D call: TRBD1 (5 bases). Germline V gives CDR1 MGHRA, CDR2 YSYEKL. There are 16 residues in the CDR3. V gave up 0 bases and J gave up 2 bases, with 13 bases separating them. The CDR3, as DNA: TGCGCCAGCAGCCAAGATGGTCCAGGGATTAACACTGAAGCTTTCTTT. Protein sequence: CASSQDGPGINTEAFF.

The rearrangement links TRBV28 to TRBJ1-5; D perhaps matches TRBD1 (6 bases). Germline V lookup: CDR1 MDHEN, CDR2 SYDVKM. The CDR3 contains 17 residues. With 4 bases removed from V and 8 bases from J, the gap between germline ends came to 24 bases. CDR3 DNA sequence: TGTGCCAGCAGTTACGTTAGGGGACAACCCAATTTAGAGCCCCAGCATTTT. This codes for CASSYVRGQPNLEPQHF.

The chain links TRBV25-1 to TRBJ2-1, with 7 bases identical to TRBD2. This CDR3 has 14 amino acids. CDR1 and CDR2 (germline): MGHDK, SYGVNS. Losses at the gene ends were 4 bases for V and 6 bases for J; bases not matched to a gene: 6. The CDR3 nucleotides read TGTGCCAGCAGTGCTGGACTAGTTCGCAATGAGCAGTTCTTC. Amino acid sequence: CASSAGLVRNEQFF. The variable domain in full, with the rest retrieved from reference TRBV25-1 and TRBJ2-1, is EADIYQTPRYLVIGTGKKITLECSQTMGHDKMYWYQQDPGMELHLIHYSYGVNSTEKGDLSSESTVSRIRTEHFPLTLESARPSHTSQYLCASSAGLVRNEQFFGPGTRLTVL.

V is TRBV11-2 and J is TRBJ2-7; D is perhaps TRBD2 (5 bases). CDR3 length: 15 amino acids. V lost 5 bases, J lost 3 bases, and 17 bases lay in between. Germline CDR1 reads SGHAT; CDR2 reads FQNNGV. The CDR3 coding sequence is TGTGCCAGCAGCCTTGGGTTTGCGGGTGGCTACGAGCAGTACTTC. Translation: CASSLGFAGGYEQYF.

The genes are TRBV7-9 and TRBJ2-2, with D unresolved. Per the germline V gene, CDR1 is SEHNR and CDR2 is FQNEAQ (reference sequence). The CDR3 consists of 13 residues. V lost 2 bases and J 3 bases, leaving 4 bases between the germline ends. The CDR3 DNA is TGTGCCAGCAGCTTAAGGTACACCGGGGAGCTGTTTTTT. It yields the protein CASSLRYTGELFF.

The CDR3 loop reads CSVADGRTGGTDEQFF. The CDR3 bases are TGCAGCGTTGCGGATGGACGGACAGGGGGTACTGATGAGCAGTTCTTC. The chain couples TRBV29-1 to TRBJ2-1; 10 nucleotides match TRBD1. Germline V gene data show CDR1 as SQVTM and CDR2 as ANQGSEA. The V segment lost 4 bases and the J segment 8 bases; nucleotides outside the gene matches: 14. This CDR3 is 16 amino acids long.

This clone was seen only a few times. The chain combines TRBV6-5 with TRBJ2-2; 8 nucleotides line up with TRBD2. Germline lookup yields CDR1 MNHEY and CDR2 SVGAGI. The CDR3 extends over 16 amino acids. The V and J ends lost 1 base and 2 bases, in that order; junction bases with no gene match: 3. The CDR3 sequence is CASSYYLAGNTGELFF. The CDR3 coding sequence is TGTGCCAGCAGTTACTACTTAGCGGGAAACACCGGGGAGCTGTTTTTT.

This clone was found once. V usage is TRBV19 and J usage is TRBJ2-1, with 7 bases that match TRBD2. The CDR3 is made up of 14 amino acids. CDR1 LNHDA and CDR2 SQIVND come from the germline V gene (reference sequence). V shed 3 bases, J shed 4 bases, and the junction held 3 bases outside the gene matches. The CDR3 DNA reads TGTGCCAGTAGTATCGGGGGGTTATACAATGAGCAGTTCTTC. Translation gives CASSIGGLYNEQFF.

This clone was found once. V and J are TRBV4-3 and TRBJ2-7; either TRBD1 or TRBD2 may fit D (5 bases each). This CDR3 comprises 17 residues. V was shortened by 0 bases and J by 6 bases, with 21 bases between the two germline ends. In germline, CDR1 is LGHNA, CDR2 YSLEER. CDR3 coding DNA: TGCGCCAGCAGCCAAGAACGAACCGGGGCAAGAGAAGGCGAGCAGTACTTC. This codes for CASSQERTGAREGEQYF.

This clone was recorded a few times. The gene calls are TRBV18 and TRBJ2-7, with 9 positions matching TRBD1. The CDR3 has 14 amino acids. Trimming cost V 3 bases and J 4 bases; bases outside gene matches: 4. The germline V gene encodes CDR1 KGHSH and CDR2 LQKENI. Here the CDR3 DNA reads TGTGCCAGCTCACCGTGGACAGGGGTATACGAGCAGTACTTC. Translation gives CASSPWTGVYEQYF.

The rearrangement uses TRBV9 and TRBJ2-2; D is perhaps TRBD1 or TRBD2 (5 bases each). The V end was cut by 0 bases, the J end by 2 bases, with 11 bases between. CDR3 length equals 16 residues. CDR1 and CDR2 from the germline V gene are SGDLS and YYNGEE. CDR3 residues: CASSVGQGANTGELFF. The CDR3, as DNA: TGTGCCAGCAGCGTAGGTCAGGGAGCAAACACCGGGGAGCTGTTTTTT.

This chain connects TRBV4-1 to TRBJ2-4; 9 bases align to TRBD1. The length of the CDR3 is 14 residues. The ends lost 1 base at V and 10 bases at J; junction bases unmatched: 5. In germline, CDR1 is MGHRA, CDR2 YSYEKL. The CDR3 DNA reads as TGCGCCAGCAGCCAAGGGAGGACAGGGGATATTCAGTACTTC. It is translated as CASSQGRTGDIQYF.

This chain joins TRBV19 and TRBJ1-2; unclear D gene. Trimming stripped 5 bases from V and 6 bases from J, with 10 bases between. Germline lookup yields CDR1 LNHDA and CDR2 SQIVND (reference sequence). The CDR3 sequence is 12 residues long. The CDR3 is CASSRDWNGYTF. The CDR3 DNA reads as TGTGCCAGTAGTCGGGATTGGAATGGCTACACCTTC.

CDR3 nucleotide sequence: TGTGCCAGCAGCGTAGCGGGGGCCCTCTCCTACAATGAGCAGTTCTTC. Protein product: CASSVAGALSYNEQFF. This chain links TRBV9 with TRBJ2-1, with D possibly being TRBD1 or TRBD2 (6 bases each). CDR3 length: 16 amino acids. Germline values: CDR1 SGDLS, CDR2 YYNGEE. V lost 0 bases and J 0 bases, leaving 10 bases between the germline ends.

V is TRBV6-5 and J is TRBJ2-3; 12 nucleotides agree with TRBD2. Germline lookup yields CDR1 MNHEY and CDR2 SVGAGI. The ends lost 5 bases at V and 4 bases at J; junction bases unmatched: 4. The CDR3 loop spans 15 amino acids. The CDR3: CASSKTSGSSDTQYF. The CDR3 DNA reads TGTGCCAGCAGTAAGACTAGCGGGAGTTCAGATACGCAGTATTTT.

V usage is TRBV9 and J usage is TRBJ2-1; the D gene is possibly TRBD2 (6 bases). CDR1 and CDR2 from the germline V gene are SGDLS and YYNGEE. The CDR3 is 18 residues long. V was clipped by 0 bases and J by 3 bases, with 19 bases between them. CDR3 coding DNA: TGTGCCAGCAGCGTAGAGGGTTGGCGGGGTGGGGTCTACAATGAGCAGTTCTTC. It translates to CASSVEGWRGGVYNEQFF. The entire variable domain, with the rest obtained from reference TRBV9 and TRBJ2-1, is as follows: DSGVTQTPKHLITATGQRVTLRCSPRSGDLSVYWYQQSLDQGLQFLIQYYNGEERAKGNILERFSAQQFPDLHSELNLSSLELGDSALYFCASSVEGWRGGVYNEQFFGPGTRLTVL.

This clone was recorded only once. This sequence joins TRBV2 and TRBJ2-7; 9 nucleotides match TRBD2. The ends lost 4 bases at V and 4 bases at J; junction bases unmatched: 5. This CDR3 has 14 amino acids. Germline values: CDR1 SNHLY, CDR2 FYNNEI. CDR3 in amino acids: CASSGGSGSYEQYF. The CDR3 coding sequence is TGTGCCAGCAGTGGTGGTAGCGGGAGTTACGAGCAGTACTTC.

The CDR3 spells CAWSQIQRGYTF. The CDR3 bases are TGTGCCTGGAGTCAGATCCAACGGGGCTACACCTTC. This sequence joins TRBV30 and TRBJ1-2; no firm D call. Germline V lookup: CDR1 GTSNPN, CDR2 SVGIG (reference sequence). The V and J ends lost 2 bases and 8 bases respectively, with 12 bases between them. The CDR3 consists of 12 residues.

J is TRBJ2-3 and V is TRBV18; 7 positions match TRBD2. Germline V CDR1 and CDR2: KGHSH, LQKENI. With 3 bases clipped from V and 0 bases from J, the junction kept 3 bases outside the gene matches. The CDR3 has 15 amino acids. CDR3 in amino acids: CASSPSGDSTDTQYF. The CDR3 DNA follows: TGTGCCAGCTCACCCAGCGGGGATAGCACAGATACGCAGTATTTT.

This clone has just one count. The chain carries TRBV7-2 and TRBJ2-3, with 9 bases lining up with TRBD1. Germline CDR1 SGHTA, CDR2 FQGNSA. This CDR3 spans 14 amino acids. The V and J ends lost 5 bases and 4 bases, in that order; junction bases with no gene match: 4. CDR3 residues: CASSAGQGPDTQYF. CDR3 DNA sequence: TGTGCCAGCAGCGCGGGACAGGGACCAGATACGCAGTATTTT.

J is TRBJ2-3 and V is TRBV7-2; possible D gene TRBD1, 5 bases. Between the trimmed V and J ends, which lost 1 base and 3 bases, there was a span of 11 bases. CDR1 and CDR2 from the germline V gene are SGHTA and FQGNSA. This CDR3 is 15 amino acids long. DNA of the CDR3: TGTGCCAGCAGCTTAGTTGCAGGGATGACAGATACGCAGTATTTT. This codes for CASSLVAGMTDTQYF.

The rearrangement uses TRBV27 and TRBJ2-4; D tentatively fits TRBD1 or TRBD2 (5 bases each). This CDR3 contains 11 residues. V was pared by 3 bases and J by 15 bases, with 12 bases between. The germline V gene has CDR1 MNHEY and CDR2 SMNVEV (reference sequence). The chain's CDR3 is CASSFMGRAYF. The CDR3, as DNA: TGTGCCAGCAGTTTTATGGGACGGGCGTACTTC.

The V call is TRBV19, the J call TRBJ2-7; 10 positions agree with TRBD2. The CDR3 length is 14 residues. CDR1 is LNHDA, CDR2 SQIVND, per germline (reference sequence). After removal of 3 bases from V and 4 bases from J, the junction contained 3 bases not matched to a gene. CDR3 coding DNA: TGTGCCAGTAGTATTAGCGGGAGGTTTTACGAGCAGTACTTC. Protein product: CASSISGRFYEQYF. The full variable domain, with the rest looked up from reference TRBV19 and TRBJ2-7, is DGGITQSPKYLFRKEGQNVTLSCEQNLNHDAMYWYRQDPGQGLRLIYYSQIVNDFQKGDIAEGYSVSREKKESFPLTVTSAQKNPTAFYLCASSISGRFYEQYFGPGTRLTVT.

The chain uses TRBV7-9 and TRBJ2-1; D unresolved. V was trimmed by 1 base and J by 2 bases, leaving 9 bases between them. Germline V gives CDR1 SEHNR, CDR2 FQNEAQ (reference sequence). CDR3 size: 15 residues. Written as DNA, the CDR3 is TGTGCCAGCAGCTTAGACGGAAATGCCTACAATGAGCAGTTCTTC. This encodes CASSLDGNAYNEQFF.

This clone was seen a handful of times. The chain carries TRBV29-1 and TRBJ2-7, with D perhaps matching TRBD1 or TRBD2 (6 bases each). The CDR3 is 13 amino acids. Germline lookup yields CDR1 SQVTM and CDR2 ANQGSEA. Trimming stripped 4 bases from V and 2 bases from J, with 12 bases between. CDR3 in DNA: TGCAGCGTTGGTGGGGGGCCTACCTACGAGCAGTACTTC. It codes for CSVGGGPTYEQYF.

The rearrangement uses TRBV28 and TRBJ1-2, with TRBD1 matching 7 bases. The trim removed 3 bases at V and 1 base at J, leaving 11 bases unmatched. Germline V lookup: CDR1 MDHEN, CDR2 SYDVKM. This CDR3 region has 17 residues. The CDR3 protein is CASSFRIGDRDNYGYTF. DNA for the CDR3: TGTGCCAGCAGTTTCAGAATAGGGGACAGAGATAACTATGGCTACACCTTC.

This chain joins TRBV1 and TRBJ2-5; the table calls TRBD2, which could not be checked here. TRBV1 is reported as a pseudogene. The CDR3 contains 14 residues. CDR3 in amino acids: CTSSRVGVGETQYF. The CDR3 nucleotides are TGCACCAGCAGCCGGGTGGGAGTGGGAGAGACCCAGTACTTC.